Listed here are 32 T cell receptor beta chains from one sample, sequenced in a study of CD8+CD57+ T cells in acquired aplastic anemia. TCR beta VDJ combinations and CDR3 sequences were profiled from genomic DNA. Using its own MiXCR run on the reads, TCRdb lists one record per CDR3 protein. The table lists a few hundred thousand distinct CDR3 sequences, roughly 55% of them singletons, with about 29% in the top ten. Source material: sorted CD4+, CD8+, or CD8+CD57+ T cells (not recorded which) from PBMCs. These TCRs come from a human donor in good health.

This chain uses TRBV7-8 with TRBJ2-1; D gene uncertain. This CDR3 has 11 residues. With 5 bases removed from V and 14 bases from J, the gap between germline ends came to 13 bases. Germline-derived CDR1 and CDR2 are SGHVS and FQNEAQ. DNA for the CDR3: TGTGCCAGCAGCACCGGAGAGTCGGAGTTCTTC. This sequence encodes CASSTGESEFF.

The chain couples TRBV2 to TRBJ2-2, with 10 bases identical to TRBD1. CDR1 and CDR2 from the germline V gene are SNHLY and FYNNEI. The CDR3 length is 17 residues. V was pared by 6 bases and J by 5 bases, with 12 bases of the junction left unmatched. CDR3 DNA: TGTGCCAGCAGGGGGACAGGGGACGTCCATGATACCGGGGAGCTGTTTTTT. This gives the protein CASRGTGDVHDTGELFF.

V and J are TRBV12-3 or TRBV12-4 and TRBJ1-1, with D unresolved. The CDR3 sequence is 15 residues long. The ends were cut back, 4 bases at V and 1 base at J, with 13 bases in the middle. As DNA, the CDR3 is TGTGCCAGCAGTTATCGTCGCAGCGGGAACACTGAAGCTTTCTTT. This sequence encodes CASSYRRSGNTEAFF.

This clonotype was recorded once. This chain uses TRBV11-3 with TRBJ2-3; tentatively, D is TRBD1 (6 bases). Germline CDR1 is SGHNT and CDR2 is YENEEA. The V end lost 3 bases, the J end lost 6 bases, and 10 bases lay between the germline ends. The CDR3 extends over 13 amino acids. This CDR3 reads CASSLRTADTQYF. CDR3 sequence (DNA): TGTGCCAGCAGCTTGCGGACAGCCGATACGCAGTATTTT.

CDR3 region: CASGGPQGSYNEQFF. CDR3 in DNA: TGTGCCAGCGGGGGACCCCAGGGCTCCTACAATGAGCAGTTCTTC. V is TRBV7-3 and J is TRBJ2-1; D is possibly TRBD1 or TRBD2 (5 bases each). Germline assignment: CDR1 SGHTA and CDR2 FQGTGA. The CDR3 runs 15 residues. Trimming took off 8 bases at V and 0 bases at J, with 14 bases between the two ends.

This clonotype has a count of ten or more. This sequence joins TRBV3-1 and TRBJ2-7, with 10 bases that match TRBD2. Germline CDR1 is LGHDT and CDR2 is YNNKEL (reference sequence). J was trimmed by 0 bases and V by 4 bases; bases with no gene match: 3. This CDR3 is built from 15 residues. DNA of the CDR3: TGTGCCAGCAGCCCTAGCGGGGGTCCCTCCTACGAGCAGTACTTC. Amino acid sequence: CASSPSGGPSYEQYF.

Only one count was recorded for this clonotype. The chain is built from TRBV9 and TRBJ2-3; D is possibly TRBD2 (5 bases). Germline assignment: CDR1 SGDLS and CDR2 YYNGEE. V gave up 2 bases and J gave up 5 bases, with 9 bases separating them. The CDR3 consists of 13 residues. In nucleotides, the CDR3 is TGTGCCAGCAGCGTCGGGAACATAGATACGCAGTATTTT. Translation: CASSVGNIDTQYF.

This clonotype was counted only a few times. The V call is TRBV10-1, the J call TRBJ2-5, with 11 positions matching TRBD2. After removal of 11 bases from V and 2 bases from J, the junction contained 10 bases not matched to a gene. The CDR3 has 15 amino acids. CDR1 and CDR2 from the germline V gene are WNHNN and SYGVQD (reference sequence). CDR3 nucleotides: TGCGCCGGCTCGTCGGGACTAGCGGAACAAGAGACCCAGTACTTC. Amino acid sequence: CAGSSGLAEQETQYF.

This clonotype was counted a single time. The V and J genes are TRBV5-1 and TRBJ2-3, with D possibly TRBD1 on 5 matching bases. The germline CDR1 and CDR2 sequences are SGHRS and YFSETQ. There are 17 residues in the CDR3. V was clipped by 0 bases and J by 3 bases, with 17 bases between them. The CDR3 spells CASSLEPGGARTDTQYF. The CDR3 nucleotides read TGCGCCAGCAGCTTGGAGCCGGGTGGGGCAAGGACAGATACGCAGTATTTT.

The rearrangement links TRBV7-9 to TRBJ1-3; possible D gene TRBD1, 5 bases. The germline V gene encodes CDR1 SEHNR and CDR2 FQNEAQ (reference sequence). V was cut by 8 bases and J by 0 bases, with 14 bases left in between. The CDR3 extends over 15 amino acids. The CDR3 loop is CASSTTGNSGNTIYF. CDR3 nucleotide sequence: TGTGCCAGCTCTACTACAGGCAACTCTGGAAACACCATATATTTT.

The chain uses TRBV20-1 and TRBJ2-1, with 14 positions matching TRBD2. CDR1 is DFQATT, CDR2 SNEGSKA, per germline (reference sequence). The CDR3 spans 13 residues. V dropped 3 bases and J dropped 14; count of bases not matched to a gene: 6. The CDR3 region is CSARGTSGSEEFF. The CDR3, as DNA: TGCAGTGCTAGGGGGACTAGCGGGAGTGAAGAGTTCTTC.

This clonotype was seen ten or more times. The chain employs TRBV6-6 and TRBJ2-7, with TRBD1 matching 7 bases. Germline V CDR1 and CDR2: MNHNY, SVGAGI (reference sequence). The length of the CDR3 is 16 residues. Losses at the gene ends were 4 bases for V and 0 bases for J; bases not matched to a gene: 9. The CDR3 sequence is CASSSHVQGISYEQYF. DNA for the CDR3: TGTGCCAGCAGTTCTCATGTACAGGGGATCTCCTACGAGCAGTACTTC.

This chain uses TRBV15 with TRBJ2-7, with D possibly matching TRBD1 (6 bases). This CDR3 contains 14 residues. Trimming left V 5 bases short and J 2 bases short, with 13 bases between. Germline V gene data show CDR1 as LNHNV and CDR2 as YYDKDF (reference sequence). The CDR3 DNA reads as TGTGCCACCAGCTTAGGGACACCCACCTACGAGCAGTACTTC. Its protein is CATSLGTPTYEQYF.

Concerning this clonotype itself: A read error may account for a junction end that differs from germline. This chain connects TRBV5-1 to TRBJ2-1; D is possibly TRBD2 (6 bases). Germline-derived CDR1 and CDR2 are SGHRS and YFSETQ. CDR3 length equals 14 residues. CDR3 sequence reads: CASRLIGGVDEQLF. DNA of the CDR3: TGCGCCAGCAGATTGATTGGAGGGGTCGATGAGCAGCTCTTC.

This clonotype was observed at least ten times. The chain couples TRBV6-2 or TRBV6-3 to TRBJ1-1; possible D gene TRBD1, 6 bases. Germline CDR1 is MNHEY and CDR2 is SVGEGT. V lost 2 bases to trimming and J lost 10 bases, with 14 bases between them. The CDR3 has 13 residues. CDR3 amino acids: CASSYEQGVGAFF. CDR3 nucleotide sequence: TGTGCCAGCAGTTACGAACAGGGTGTCGGAGCTTTCTTT.

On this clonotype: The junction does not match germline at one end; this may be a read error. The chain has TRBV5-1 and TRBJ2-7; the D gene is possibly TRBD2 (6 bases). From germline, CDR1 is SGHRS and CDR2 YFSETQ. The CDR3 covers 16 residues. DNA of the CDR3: TGTGCCAGCAGCTCACAGTTAGGGAGGATGACCTACGAGCAGTACTTC. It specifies CASSSQLGRMTYEQYF.

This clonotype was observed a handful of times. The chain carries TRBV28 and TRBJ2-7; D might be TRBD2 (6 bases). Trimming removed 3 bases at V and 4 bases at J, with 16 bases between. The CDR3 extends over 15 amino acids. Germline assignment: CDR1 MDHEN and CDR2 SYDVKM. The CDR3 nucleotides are TGTGCCAGCAGTTTGGCGGGACTCGGGATTTACGAGCAGTACTTC. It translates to CASSLAGLGIYEQYF.

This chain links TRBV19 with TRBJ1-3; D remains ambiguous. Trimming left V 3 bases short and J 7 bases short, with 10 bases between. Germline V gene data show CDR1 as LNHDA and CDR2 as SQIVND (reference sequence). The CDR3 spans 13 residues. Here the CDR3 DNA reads TGTGCCAGTAGTATGACTAGCGGGAACACCATATATTTT. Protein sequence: CASSMTSGNTIYF.

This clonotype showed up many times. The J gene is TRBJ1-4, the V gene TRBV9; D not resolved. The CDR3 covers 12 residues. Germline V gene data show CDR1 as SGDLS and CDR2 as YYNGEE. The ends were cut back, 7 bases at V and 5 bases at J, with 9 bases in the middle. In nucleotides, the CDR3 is TGTGCCAGCGGGCAGAGCAATGAAAAACTGTTTTTT. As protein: CASGQSNEKLFF.

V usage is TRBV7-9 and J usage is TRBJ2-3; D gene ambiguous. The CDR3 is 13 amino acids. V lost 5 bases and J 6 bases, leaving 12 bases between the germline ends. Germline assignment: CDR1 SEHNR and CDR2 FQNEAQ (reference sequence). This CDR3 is CASSTDPPDTQYF. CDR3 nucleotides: TGTGCCAGCAGCACAGACCCCCCCGATACGCAGTATTTT.

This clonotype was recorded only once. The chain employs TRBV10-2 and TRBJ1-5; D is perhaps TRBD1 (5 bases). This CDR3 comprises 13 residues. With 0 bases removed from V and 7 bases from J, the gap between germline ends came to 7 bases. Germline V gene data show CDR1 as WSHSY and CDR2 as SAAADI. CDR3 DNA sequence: TGCGCCAGCAGTGAGTCTGGGGGACAGCCCCAGCATTTT. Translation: CASSESGGQPQHF.

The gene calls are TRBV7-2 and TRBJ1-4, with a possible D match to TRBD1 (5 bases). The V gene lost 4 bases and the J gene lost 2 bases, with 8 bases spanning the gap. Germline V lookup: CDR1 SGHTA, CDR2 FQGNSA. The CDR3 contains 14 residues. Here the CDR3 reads CASSSRQTNEKLFF. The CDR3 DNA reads TGTGCCAGCAGCTCAAGACAGACTAATGAAAAACTGTTTTTT.

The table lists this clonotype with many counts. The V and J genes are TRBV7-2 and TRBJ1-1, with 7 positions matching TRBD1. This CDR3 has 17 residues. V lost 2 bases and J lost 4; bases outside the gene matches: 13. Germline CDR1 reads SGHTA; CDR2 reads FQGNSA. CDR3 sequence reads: CASSLFYRTGLGTEAFF. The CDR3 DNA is TGTGCCAGCAGCTTATTCTACAGGACAGGTTTGGGCACTGAAGCTTTCTTT.

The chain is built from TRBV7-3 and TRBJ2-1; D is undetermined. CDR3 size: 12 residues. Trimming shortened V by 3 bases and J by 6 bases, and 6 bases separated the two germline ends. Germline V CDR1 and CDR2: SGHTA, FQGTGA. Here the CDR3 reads CASSFGANEQFF. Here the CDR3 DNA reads TGTGCCAGCAGCTTCGGAGCCAATGAGCAGTTCTTC.

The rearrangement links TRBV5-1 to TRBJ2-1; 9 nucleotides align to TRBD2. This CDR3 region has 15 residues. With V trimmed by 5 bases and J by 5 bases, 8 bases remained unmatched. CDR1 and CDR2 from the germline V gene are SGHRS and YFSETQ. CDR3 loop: CASRSSGSSDNEQFF. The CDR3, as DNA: TGCGCCAGCAGGAGTAGCGGGAGTTCTGACAATGAGCAGTTCTTC.

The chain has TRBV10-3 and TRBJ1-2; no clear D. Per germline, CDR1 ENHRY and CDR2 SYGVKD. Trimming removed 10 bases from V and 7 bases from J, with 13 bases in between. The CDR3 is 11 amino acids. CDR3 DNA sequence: TGTGCCACGAGGGCGGAGAGTGGCTACACCTTC. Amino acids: CATRAESGYTF.

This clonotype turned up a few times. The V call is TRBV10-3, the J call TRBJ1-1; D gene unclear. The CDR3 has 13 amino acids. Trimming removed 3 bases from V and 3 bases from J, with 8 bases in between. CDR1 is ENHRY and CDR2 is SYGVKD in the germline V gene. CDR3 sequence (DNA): TGTGCCATCAGTGATCGGGGAGACACTGAAGCTTTCTTT. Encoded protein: CAISDRGDTEAFF.

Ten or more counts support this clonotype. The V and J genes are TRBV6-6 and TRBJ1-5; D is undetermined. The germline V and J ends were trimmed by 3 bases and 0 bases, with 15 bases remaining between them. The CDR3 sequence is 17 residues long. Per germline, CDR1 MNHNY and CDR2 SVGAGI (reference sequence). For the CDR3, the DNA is TGTGCCAGCAGTTATTTGGGATCCCTGCATAGCAATCAGCCCCAGCATTTT. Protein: CASSYLGSLHSNQPQHF.

This CDR3 is CATSRDFASPRGYGYTF. Written as DNA, the CDR3 is TGTGCCACCAGCAGAGATTTTGCGTCTCCAAGGGGGTATGGCTACACCTTC. The V call is TRBV10-3, the J call TRBJ1-2, with a weak D call TRBD1 (6 bases). The germline gives CDR1 ENHRY, CDR2 SYGVKD. The CDR3 contains 17 residues. V lost 10 bases and J 5 bases, leaving 29 bases between the germline ends.

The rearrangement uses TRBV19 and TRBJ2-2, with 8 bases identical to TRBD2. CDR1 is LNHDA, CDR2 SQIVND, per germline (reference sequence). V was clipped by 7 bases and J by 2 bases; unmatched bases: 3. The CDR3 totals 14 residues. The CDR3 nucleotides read TGTGCCAGTAAACTAGCGGTAAACACCGGGGAGCTGTTTTTT. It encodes CASKLAVNTGELFF.

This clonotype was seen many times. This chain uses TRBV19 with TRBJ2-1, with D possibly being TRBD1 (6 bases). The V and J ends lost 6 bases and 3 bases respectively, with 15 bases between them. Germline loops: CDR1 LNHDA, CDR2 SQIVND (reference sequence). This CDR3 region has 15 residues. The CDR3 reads CASSLTGLNYNEQFF. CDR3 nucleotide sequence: TGTGCCAGTAGCCTAACAGGGCTGAACTACAATGAGCAGTTCTTC. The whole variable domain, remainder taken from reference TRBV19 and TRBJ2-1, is DGGITQSPKYLFRKEGQNVTLSCEQNLNHDAMYWYRQDPGQGLRLIYYSQIVNDFQKGDIAEGYSVSREKKESFPLTVTSAQKNPTAFYLCASSLTGLNYNEQFFGPGTRLTVL.

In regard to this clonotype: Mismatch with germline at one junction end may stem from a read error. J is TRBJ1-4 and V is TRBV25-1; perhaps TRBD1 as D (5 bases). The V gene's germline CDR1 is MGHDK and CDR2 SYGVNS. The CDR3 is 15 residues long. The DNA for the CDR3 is TGTGCCAGCAGTGAATGGGGGATGGTCGATGAAAGACTGTTTTTT. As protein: CASSEWGMVDERLFF.